This T cell receptor (beta chain) was sequenced for a study of T cell responses to AZD1222 COVID-19 vaccine. The repertoire was sequenced with immunoSEQ multiplex PCR; TCRdb's copy has only in-frame clones and lacks some. The table includes 98,000 or so clones, 93% detected once. This TCR was recovered from an adult in good health. The sample here was peripheral blood, taken on day 0 of AZD1222 vaccination.

Written as DNA, the CDR3 is TGTGCCAGCAGTCTCCTCAGCGGGAGTAGCACAGATACGCAGTATTTT. This translates into CASSLLSGSSTDTQYF. The chain combines TRBV27 with TRBJ2-3, with TRBD2 identical over 8 bases. Germline values: CDR1 MNHEY, CDR2 SMNVEV (reference sequence). The J segment lost 0 bases and the V segment lost 5 bases, leaving 7 bases of the junction unmatched. The CDR3 is made up of 16 amino acids.